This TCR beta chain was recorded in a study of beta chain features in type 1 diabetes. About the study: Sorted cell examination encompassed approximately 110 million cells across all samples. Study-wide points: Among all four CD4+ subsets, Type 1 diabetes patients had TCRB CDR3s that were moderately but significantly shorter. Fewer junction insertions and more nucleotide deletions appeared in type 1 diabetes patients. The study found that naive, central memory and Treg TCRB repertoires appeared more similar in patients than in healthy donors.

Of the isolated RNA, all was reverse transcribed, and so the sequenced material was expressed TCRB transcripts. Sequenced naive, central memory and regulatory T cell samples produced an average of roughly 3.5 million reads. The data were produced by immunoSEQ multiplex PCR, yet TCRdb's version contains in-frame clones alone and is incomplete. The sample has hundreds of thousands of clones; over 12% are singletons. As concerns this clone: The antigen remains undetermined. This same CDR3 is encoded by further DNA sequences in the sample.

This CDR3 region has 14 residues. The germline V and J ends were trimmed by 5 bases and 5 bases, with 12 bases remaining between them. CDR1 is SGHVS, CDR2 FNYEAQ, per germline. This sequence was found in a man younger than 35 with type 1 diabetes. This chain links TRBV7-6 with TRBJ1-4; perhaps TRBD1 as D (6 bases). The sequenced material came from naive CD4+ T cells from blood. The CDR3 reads CASSLTGNNEKLFF. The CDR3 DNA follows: TGTGCCAGCAGCCTCACAGGGAACAATGAAAAACTGTTTTTT.